Sequencing of this T cell receptor beta chain was carried out in a study of T cells in Graves' hyperthyroidism and ophthalmopathy. Researchers amplified the TCR beta CDR3 regions from RNA transcripts. The HTBI set primed first-round TCR CDR3 RT-PCR. TCRdb fed the multiplex PCR reads into MiXCR, producing one record per CDR3 protein. The sample consists of some 270,000 distinct CDR3 sequences, about an eighth of them appearing once. This clonotype has ten or more counts. Germline trimming cut 1 base from V and 0 bases from J; bases unmatched to any gene: 9. Germline V gene data show CDR1 as SGHDT and CDR2 as YYEEEE. CDR3 length: 18 amino acids.

Sequenced input: blood. The source is a woman under 40 with Graves' hyperthyroidism that later progressed to Graves' ophthalmopathy. The chain joins TRBV5-6 to TRBJ2-3, with TRBD2 matching over 9 bases. The CDR3 nucleotides read TGTGCCAGCAGCTTGTATGCTAGCGGGATCTCTAGCACAGATACGCAGTATTTT. Amino acids: CASSLYASGISSTDTQYF.